The entry below gives a single T cell receptor beta chain sequence along with its context. The source of the sample is a study of cytomegalovirus exposure and HLA in healthy donors. Trimming took 7 bases from V and 8 from J; bases not matched to a gene: 7. The CDR3 loop spans 14 amino acids. Germline loops: CDR1 MNHNY, CDR2 SVGAGI (reference sequence). Both 60 Vbeta primers and 13 Jbeta primers went into the PCR. Repertoires were generated with immunoSEQ multiplex PCR, while TCRdb's copy carries only in-frame clones and drops some. Of fewer than 110,000 clones listed, 65% to 85% are singletons. The sample consisted of PBMCs. The chain links TRBV6-6 to TRBJ2-1, with 11 bases matching TRBD2. The TCR was taken from a young man in good health and CMV-seronegative. The CDR3 here is CASTPSGGLDEQFF. The CDR3 DNA reads TGTGCCAGCACCCCTAGCGGGGGGTTAGATGAGCAGTTCTTC.